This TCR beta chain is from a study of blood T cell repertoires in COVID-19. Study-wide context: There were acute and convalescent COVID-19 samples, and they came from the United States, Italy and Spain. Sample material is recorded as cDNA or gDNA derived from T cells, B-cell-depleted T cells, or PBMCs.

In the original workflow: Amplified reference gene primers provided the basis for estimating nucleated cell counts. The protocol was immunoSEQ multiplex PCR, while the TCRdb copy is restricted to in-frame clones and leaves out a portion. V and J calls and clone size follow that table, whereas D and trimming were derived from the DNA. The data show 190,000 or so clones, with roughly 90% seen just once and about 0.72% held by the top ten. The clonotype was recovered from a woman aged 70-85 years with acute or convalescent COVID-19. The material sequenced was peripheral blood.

The CDR3 sequence is CASSIQGSGEKLFF. CDR3 DNA sequence: TGTGCCAGCAGTATACAGGGGAGTGGTGAAAAACTGTTTTTT. The V gene is TRBV6-6, the J gene TRBJ1-4; 7 bases fit TRBD1. The CDR3 is 14 residues long. Germline V gene data show CDR1 as MNHNY and CDR2 as SVGAGI (reference sequence). Unmatched junction bases numbered 7, after V lost 5 bases and J lost 7 bases.